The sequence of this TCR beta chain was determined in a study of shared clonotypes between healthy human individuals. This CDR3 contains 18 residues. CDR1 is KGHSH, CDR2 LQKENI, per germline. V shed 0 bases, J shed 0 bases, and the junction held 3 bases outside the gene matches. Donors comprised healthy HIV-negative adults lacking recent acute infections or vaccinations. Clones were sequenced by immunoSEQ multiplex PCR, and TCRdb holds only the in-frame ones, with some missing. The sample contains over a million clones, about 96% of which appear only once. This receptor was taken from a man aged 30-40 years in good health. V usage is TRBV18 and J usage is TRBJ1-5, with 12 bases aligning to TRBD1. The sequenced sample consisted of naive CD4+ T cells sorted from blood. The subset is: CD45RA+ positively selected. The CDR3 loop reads CASSPPGQGARSNQPQHF. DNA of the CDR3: TGTGCCAGCTCACCACCGGGACAGGGGGCGCGTAGCAATCAGCCCCAGCATTTT. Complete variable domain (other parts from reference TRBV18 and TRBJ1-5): NAGVMQNPRHLVRRRGQEARLRCSPMKGHSHVYWYRQLPEEGLKFMVYLQKENIIDESGMPKERFSAEFPKEGPSILRIQQVVRGDSAAYFCASSPPGQGARSNQPQHFGDGTRLSIL.